The rows below give T cell receptor beta chains drawn from one sample of a study of cytomegalovirus exposure and HLA in healthy donors. The protocol was immunoSEQ multiplex PCR, while the TCRdb copy is restricted to in-frame clones and leaves out a portion. The sample table sets out approximately 61,000 clones. The sequenced sample was PBMCs. Source of these receptors: a woman under 30 in good health and CMV-seronegative. CDR3s include the opening cysteine and the closing phenylalanine or tryptophan. Fields, in order: V gene, J gene, D gene, CDR3 protein, CDR3 DNA. D genes are given only for firm matches.

>TRBV6-5|TRBJ2-7|-
CASTSFAYEQYF
TGTGCCAGCACGAGCTTCGCCTACGAGCAGTACTTC
>TRBV4-2|TRBJ2-1|TRBD2
CASSFGTSGGSSYNEQFF
TGTGCCAGCAGCTTTGGGACTAGCGGGGGTAGCTCCTACAATGAGCAGTTCTTC
>TRBV6-1|TRBJ2-3|TRBD2
CASSKGLATDTQYF
TGTGCCAGCAGTAAAGGACTAGCCACAGATACGCAGTATTTT
>TRBV6-5|TRBJ2-7|-
CASSRQSLEYEQYF
TGTGCCAGCAGTCGACAGTCCCTTGAATACGAGCAGTACTTC
>TRBV5-1|TRBJ1-1|TRBD1
CASSLAGTVSEAFF
TGCGCCAGCAGCTTGGCTGGGACAGTAAGTGAAGCTTTCTTT
>TRBV5-1|TRBJ1-1|TRBD1
CASSYQGDTEDFF
TGCGCCAGCAGCTATCAGGGGGACACTGAAGATTTCTTT
>TRBV7-8|TRBJ2-7|-
CASYKPRQGSYEQYF
TGTGCCAGCTATAAACCCCGGCAGGGATCCTACGAGCAGTACTTC
>TRBV6-5|TRBJ2-7|-
CASSYSRDNEQYF
TGTGCCAGCAGTTACTCAAGGGACAACGAGCAGTACTTC
>TRBV6-1|TRBJ2-1|TRBD2
CASSVSLAGAGNEQFF
TGTGCCAGCAGTGTTTCCCTAGCGGGAGCTGGCAATGAGCAGTTCTTC
>TRBV4-1|TRBJ2-2|TRBD2
CASSQSTSGYTGELFF
TGCGCCAGCAGCCAATCGACTAGCGGCTACACCGGGGAGCTGTTTTTT
>TRBV5-1|TRBJ2-3|-
CASSFLVTDTQYF
TGCGCCAGCAGCTTCCTAGTAACAGATACGCAGTATTTT
>TRBV7-2|TRBJ2-7|-
CASSLVLRNEQYF
TGTGCCAGCAGCTTAGTTCTGCGGAACGAGCAGTACTTC
>TRBV5-4|TRBJ1-1|TRBD1
CASSLVQGARTEAFF
TGTGCCAGCAGCTTGGTGCAGGGGGCGAGGACTGAAGCTTTCTTT
>TRBV23-1|TRBJ1-1|TRBD1
CASRYWRTGNTEAFF
TGCGCCAGCAGATACTGGAGGACAGGGAACACTGAAGCTTTCTTT
>TRBV12-5|TRBJ1-1|-
CASGLPKLPERNTEAFF
TGTGCTAGTGGTTTGCCTAAGCTGCCCGAACGGAACACTGAAGCTTTCTTT